This record covers a single T cell receptor (beta chain). CDR3 length equals 17 residues. CDR1 and CDR2 (germline): LNHDA, SQIVND (reference sequence). J was trimmed by 0 bases and V by 5 bases; bases with no gene match: 6. The sample originates from a study of blood T cell repertoires in COVID-19. Study overall: The United States, Italy and Spain supplied acute and convalescent COVID-19 samples. From T cells, B-cell-depleted T cells, or PBMCs came the material, which was cDNA or gDNA.

As originally analysed: Reference gene primer amplification gave nucleated cell count estimates. Method: immunoSEQ multiplex PCR; TCRdb's copy keeps in-frame clones and lacks some. V and J calls and clone size are given by that table; D and trimming were obtained from the DNA. The repertoire holds some 100,000 clones, 60% to 85% seen once, with 5% to 7.5% in the top ten. The clonotype originates from a man between 65 and 85 years old with acute or convalescent COVID-19. The specimen was peripheral blood. The chain links TRBV19 to TRBJ2-6; 8 bases are shared with TRBD2. The CDR3: CASSWTRGGSGANVLTF. In DNA form, the CDR3 reads TGTGCCAGTAGTTGGACCCGGGGGGGCTCTGGGGCCAACGTCCTGACTTTC.